Below, one T cell receptor (beta chain) is given with its context. These data come from a study of patients and donors after allogeneic stem cell transplantation. V was clipped by 6 bases and J by 1 base; unmatched bases: 11. The CDR3 sequence is 15 residues long. Germline CDR1 and CDR2: DFQATT and SNEGSKA (reference sequence). TCRdb re-analysed the RT-PCR reads in MiXCR, keeping a single row per CDR3 protein. This repertoire shows roughly 940,000 distinct CDR3 sequences, over 15% found once; its top ten account for around 5.5%. The V and J genes are TRBV20-1 and TRBJ1-1; TRBD1 matches at 7 bases. What was sequenced was blood, either unsorted or a sorted T cell fraction (not recorded which). The TCR originated in a human donor who was either an allogeneic HSCT recipient or a stem cell or donor lymphocyte infusion donor (not recorded which). It is not recorded whose cells these are; they may come from a transplant donor. The CDR3 DNA sequence: TGCAGTGCCAAAAACTCCGGGACAGCGAACACTGAAGCTTTCTTT. Translation: CSAKNSGTANTEAFF.